The 24 T cell receptor beta chains below were found in one sample sequenced in a study of OX40 agonist ivuxolimab in advanced cancers. Sequenced by immunoSEQ multiplex PCR; TCRdb stores in-frame clones only, minus some. The data hold 50,000 to 55,000 clones, with less than 90% observed a single time. The sample was CD4+ or CD8+ T cells sorted from blood, taken in a trial of the OX40 agonist ivuxolimab. The receptor source for this set is an adult with an advanced solid tumor such as melanoma, head and neck, liver or kidney cancer.

This sequence joins TRBV28 and TRBJ2-1; D is perhaps TRBD2 (5 bases). Germline V CDR1 and CDR2: MDHEN, SYDVKM. The CDR3 is 13 residues long. V was trimmed by 3 bases and J by 9 bases, leaving 12 bases between them. The CDR3 loop is CASSFFPRGEQFF. CDR3 DNA: TGTGCCAGCAGTTTTTTCCCCCGGGGTGAGCAGTTCTTC. The full variable domain, its missing parts supplied by reference TRBV28 and TRBJ2-1, is DVKVTQSSRYLVKRTGEKVFLECVQDMDHENMFWYRQDPGLGLRLIYFSYDVKMKEKGDIPEGYSVSREKKERFSLILESASTNQTSMYLCASSFFPRGEQFFGPGTRLTVL.

As for this clone: Other DNA sequences within the sample encode an identical CDR3. The rearrangement links TRBV7-2 to TRBJ2-7; tentative D call: TRBD2 (5 bases). This CDR3 is built from 14 residues. Between the trimmed V and J ends, which lost 0 bases and 6 bases, there was a span of 12 bases. Germline V gene sequence: CDR1 SGHTA, CDR2 FQGNSA. The CDR3 is CASSLASLAAEQYF. The CDR3 DNA follows: TGTGCCAGCAGCTTAGCGTCTCTAGCTGCCGAGCAGTACTTC.

The gene calls are TRBV6-4 and TRBJ2-1, with 10 bases fitting TRBD2. J gave up 1 base and V 3 bases, and 0 bases lay outside the gene matches. Germline loops: CDR1 MRHNA, CDR2 SNTAGT. CDR3 length equals 15 residues. In DNA, the CDR3 is TGTGCCAGCAGTGAGGGACTAGCGTCCTACAATGAGCAGTTCTTC. Amino acid sequence: CASSEGLASYNEQFF.

V gene TRBV6-1 combines with J gene TRBJ1-1, with D hard to call. With 5 bases removed from V and 4 bases from J, the gap between germline ends came to 8 bases. In germline, CDR1 is MNHNS, CDR2 SASEGT. The CDR3 is made up of 12 amino acids. In nucleotides, the CDR3 is TGTGCCAGCAGTATACCGGGCACTGAAGCTTTCTTT. This sequence encodes CASSIPGTEAFF.

The V and J genes are TRBV10-1 and TRBJ2-5; 9 bases are a match to TRBD2. CDR1 is WNHNN and CDR2 is SYGVQD in the germline V gene (reference sequence). CDR3 length equals 16 residues. V lost 0 bases and J lost 1; bases outside the gene matches: 3. CDR3 residues: CASSESGGRAQETQYF. CDR3 in DNA: TGCGCCAGCAGTGAGTCAGGCGGGAGGGCCCAAGAGACCCAGTACTTC.

CDR3 in DNA: TGTGCCAGCAGCTTTCCATACAGGGGGCGGACCGGGGAGCTGTTTTTT. This sequence encodes CASSFPYRGRTGELFF. This sequence joins TRBV11-2 and TRBJ2-2, with 9 bases matching TRBD1. V was clipped by 3 bases and J by 5 bases; unmatched bases: 7. The CDR3 spans 16 residues. CDR1 SGHAT and CDR2 FQNNGV come from the germline V gene.

V gene TRBV9 combines with J gene TRBJ2-7; perhaps TRBD1 as D (6 bases). The V and J ends lost 0 bases and 12 bases respectively, with 22 bases between them. The CDR3 length is 15 residues. Germline CDR1 is SGDLS and CDR2 is YYNGEE. CDR3 protein: CASSVGSEGGRVLYF. The CDR3 nucleotides read TGTGCCAGCAGCGTAGGGAGTGAAGGGGGTCGGGTTTTGTACTTC.

The rearrangement links TRBV7-6 to TRBJ1-1; TRBD1 aligns across 7 bases. Germline CDR1 is SGHVS and CDR2 is FNYEAQ. V dropped 2 bases and J dropped 5; count of bases not matched to a gene: 8. This CDR3 has 15 residues. CDR3: CASSLSTGPGTEAFF. DNA of the CDR3: TGTGCCAGCAGCTTATCGACAGGGCCGGGAACTGAAGCTTTCTTT.

The chain joins TRBV5-8 to TRBJ2-7, with D possibly matching TRBD2 (5 bases). Looked up from germline, CDR1 is SGHTS and CDR2 is YDEGEE. The CDR3 loop spans 16 amino acids. V lost 0 bases to trimming and J lost 3 bases, with 16 bases between them. The CDR3 bases are TGTGCCAGCAGCTTGGTACCGGGGAATCCCCGCTACGAGCAGTACTTC. Translated, it gives CASSLVPGNPRYEQYF.

The J gene is TRBJ2-7, the V gene TRBV4-3; D perhaps matches TRBD1 (5 bases). The V end was cut by 0 bases, the J end by 2 bases, with 14 bases between. CDR3 size: 16 residues. Germline V gives CDR1 LGHNA, CDR2 YSLEER. In DNA, the CDR3 is TGCGCCAGCAGCCAAGATAGAACCAGGGCCACCTACGAGCAGTACTTC. It yields the protein CASSQDRTRATYEQYF.

The rearrangement uses TRBV6-1 and TRBJ1-5; the D gene is possibly TRBD1 (5 bases). The ends were cut back, 7 bases at V and 11 bases at J, with 21 bases in the middle. There are 14 residues in the CDR3. Germline lookup yields CDR1 MNHNS and CDR2 SASEGT. CDR3 loop: CASKSTVGLGAQHF. In nucleotides, the CDR3 is TGTGCCAGCAAGAGCACAGTGGGCCTGGGGGCCCAGCATTTT.

This chain joins TRBV5-1 and TRBJ2-3; D gene ambiguous. Trimming removed 2 bases at V and 0 bases at J, with 10 bases between. The CDR3 length is 15 residues. Looked up from germline, CDR1 is SGHRS and CDR2 is YFSETQ. In DNA form, the CDR3 reads TGCGCCAGCAGCTTTATCAGTTCAAGCACAGATACGCAGTATTTT. It yields the protein CASSFISSSTDTQYF.

As for this clone: The junction differs from germline at one of its ends, possibly a read error. The rearrangement joins TRBV19 to TRBJ1-4; D unclear. The V gene's germline CDR1 is LNHDA and CDR2 SQIVND (reference sequence). This CDR3 has 15 residues. CDR3 nucleotide sequence: TGTGCCGGTAGTCCTTCACTAGCACCTAATGAAAAACTGTTTTTT. Protein product: CAGSPSLAPNEKLFF.

The V and J genes are TRBV23-1 and TRBJ2-1, with 10 bases aligning to TRBD2. TRBV23-1 is recorded as an ORF, its role being uncertain. The V and J ends lost 4 bases and 4 bases, in that order; junction bases with no gene match: 13. The CDR3 contains 18 residues. CDR3 nucleotides: TGCGCCAGCAGTCGAACACCTCTAGCGGGAGAACCTTACAATGAGCAGTTCTTC. Protein sequence: CASSRTPLAGEPYNEQFF.

The chain joins TRBV7-6 to TRBJ1-4; unclear D gene. The germline CDR1 and CDR2 sequences are SGHVS and FNYEAQ. Trimming took 0 bases from V and 3 from J, leaving 11 bases between them. There are 16 residues in the CDR3. The CDR3 spells CASSLAPRGANEKLFF. The CDR3 region has the DNA TGTGCCAGCAGCTTAGCGCCCCGGGGAGCTAATGAAAAACTGTTTTTT.

V and J are TRBV30 and TRBJ1-2; D ambiguous. Looked up from germline, CDR1 is GTSNPN and CDR2 is SVGIG (reference sequence). This CDR3 has 15 residues. V lost 5 bases to trimming and J lost 3 bases, with 19 bases between them. CDR3 protein: CAWLPGPPRDYGYTF. CDR3 sequence (DNA): TGTGCCTGGCTTCCGGGCCCCCCTAGGGACTATGGCTACACCTTC.

The chain carries TRBV28 and TRBJ1-2; D is unclear. The germline CDR1 and CDR2 sequences are MDHEN and SYDVKM. Trimming cost V 4 bases and J 4 bases, with 10 bases left between them. This CDR3 comprises 13 residues. The CDR3, as DNA: TGTGCCAGCAGTTCCGGACGGCGCTATGGCTACACCTTC. Translation: CASSSGRRYGYTF.

The CDR3 coding sequence is TGCGCCAGCAGCTTGGCCCTAACCGGACAGGGGTTCAATGAGCAGTTCTTC. It translates to CASSLALTGQGFNEQFF. The rearrangement links TRBV5-1 to TRBJ2-1; TRBD1 matches at 9 bases. Per the germline V gene, CDR1 is SGHRS and CDR2 is YFSETQ. The CDR3 extends over 17 amino acids. J lost 6 bases, V lost 0 bases, and 10 bases had no gene match.

The chain employs TRBV7-9 and TRBJ2-2; 9 nucleotides match TRBD2. CDR1 is SEHNR and CDR2 is FQNEAQ in the germline V gene (reference sequence). With V trimmed by 5 bases and J by 7 bases, 11 bases remained unmatched. The CDR3 has 16 residues. CDR3 residues: CASSPTSSGIIGELFF. The DNA for the CDR3 is TGTGCCAGCAGCCCGACTTCTAGCGGGATCATCGGGGAGCTGTTTTTT.

The chain is built from TRBV7-9 and TRBJ2-3, with 9 bases identical to TRBD1. CDR1 SEHNR and CDR2 FQNEAQ come from the germline V gene (reference sequence). J gave up 2 bases and V 5 bases, and 5 bases lay outside the gene matches. This CDR3 spans 15 amino acids. The CDR3 protein is CASSPRDRVTDTQYF. The CDR3 nucleotides read TGTGCCAGCAGCCCCCGGGACAGGGTCACAGATACGCAGTATTTT.

This clone was found a few times. The chain carries TRBV5-6 and TRBJ1-5; D gene uncertain. Germline-derived CDR1 and CDR2 are SGHDT and YYEEEE. CDR3 length equals 15 residues. V lost 5 bases to trimming and J lost 4 bases, with 16 bases between them. The CDR3 DNA sequence: TGTGCCAGCAGTCCGTGGGCGATCTTAAATCAGCCCCAGCATTTT. This codes for CASSPWAILNQPQHF.

Notes on this clone: This sample includes further DNA sequences coding for the same CDR3. The CDR3 region is CASSDRPSDYEQYF. The CDR3 bases are TGTGCCAGCAGTGATCGCCCCAGCGATTACGAGCAGTACTTC. J is TRBJ2-7 and V is TRBV2; D remains unclear. V was clipped by 3 bases and J by 4 bases, with 13 bases between them. The CDR3 totals 14 residues. CDR1 SNHLY and CDR2 FYNNEI come from the germline V gene.

In DNA, the CDR3 is TGTGCCAGTAGTCTATACAGGGTTGGGGACATTCAGTACTTC. It codes for CASSLYRVGDIQYF. The V call is TRBV19, the J call TRBJ2-4, with D perhaps matching TRBD1 (6 bases). Per the germline V gene, CDR1 is LNHDA and CDR2 is SQIVND (reference sequence). The CDR3 length is 14 residues. The V and J ends lost 5 bases and 8 bases respectively, with 16 bases between them.

The chain joins TRBV18 to TRBJ1-3; D perhaps matches TRBD1 (5 bases). The CDR3 runs 16 residues. The germline CDR1 and CDR2 sequences are KGHSH and LQKENI. V shed 3 bases and J shed 0 bases, with 12 bases lying between them. DNA for the CDR3: TGTGCCAGCTCACCCAGGGACCCAAGCTCTGGAAACACCATATATTTT. Translation gives CASSPRDPSSGNTIYF.